Reported below is one T cell receptor beta chain. Distinct nucleotide sequences in the sample also encode this CDR3. It was CD45RO-negative cells, positively selected for CCR7, that made up naive CD8 cells, with terminally differentiated effector memory CD45RA+ cells excluded. In the original analysis: Filtering differed since immunoSEQ provided only junctions, with no quality scores. Profiled with immunoSEQ multiplex PCR; TCRdb holds only in-frame clones, not every one. From that table come the V and J calls and clone size; the DNA was used to work out D and trimming. The sample has roughly 2.1 million clones, about 92% seen once. These data are taken from a study of shared clonotypes between healthy human individuals. About the research overall: Three plates each covered CD4 naive and memory; CD8 naive two, CD8 memory one.

Trimming pared 2 bases from V and 0 bases from J, leaving 8 bases between. CDR1 and CDR2 (germline): SQVTM, ANQGSEA. The CDR3 totals 13 residues. The receptor comes from a man aged 18 to 30 in good health. Some clones in this sample may be carry-over from other donors' samples. V is TRBV29-1 and J is TRBJ2-7; D is undetermined. The specimen was naive CD8+ T cells from PBMCs. The CDR3 loop reads CSVERENSYEQYF. In nucleotides, the CDR3 is TGCAGCGTTGAAAGGGAAAACTCCTACGAGCAGTACTTC.